This record covers a single T cell receptor beta chain. The entry originates in a study of T-cell memory formation after mild COVID-19. TCRdb reprocessed the 5' RACE reads with MiXCR, giving one entry per CDR3 protein. Here the sample spans roughly 610,000 distinct CDR3 sequences, approximately 15% being singletons. This CDR3 spans 14 amino acids. The ends were cut back, 1 base at V and 5 bases at J, with 8 bases in the middle. The germline CDR1 and CDR2 sequences are LGHNA and YNFKEQ. This receptor was identified in an adult woman who had mild COVID-19 (a few samples of this study predate the infection). Cell type and time point are not known. The J gene is TRBJ2-2, the V gene TRBV4-2; D not resolved. The sample comprised PBMCs or a T cell subset sorted from them (not recorded which). CDR3 bases: TGTGCCAGCAGCCAAGGATACGCGACCGGGGAGCTGTTTTTT. Encoded protein: CASSQGYATGELFF.